The 26 T cell receptor beta chains presented below share a single source sample, sequenced in a study of blood T cell repertoires in COVID-19. Only in-frame clones appear in the TCRdb table, and some are missing; sequencing was by immunoSEQ multiplex PCR. Of around 130,000 clones listed, approximately 90% are singletons. The sequenced sample was peripheral blood. These receptors were obtained from a man aged 50 or older with active or convalescent COVID-19.

The V gene is TRBV5-5, the J gene TRBJ2-2; the D gene is possibly TRBD1 (5 bases). Germline V lookup: CDR1 SGHKS, CDR2 YYEKEE (reference sequence). V shed 1 base and J shed 6 bases, with 13 bases lying between them. The CDR3 length is 15 residues. The CDR3 sequence: CASSLRAGPPGELFF. Written as DNA, the CDR3 is TGTGCCAGCAGCTTGAGGGCAGGGCCCCCCGGGGAGCTGTTTTTT.

The chain carries TRBV2 and TRBJ1-5; 8 bases match TRBD1. V trimming: 5 bases; J trimming: 1 base; junction bases outside the gene matches: 10. Per germline, CDR1 SNHLY and CDR2 FYNNEI. The CDR3 consists of 17 residues. The CDR3, as DNA: TGTGCCAGCAGTCTATTTCCGGGACAGGCGAGCAATCAGCCCCAGCATTTT. Translated, it gives CASSLFPGQASNQPQHF.

The chain joins TRBV28 to TRBJ2-7, with 7 bases lining up with TRBD2. V lost 4 bases, J lost 2 bases, and 8 bases stayed unmatched. Germline CDR1 reads MDHEN; CDR2 reads SYDVKM. The CDR3 consists of 15 residues. Here the CDR3 reads CASSSPGLHTYEQYF. In DNA, the CDR3 is TGTGCCAGCAGTTCTCCGGGACTACACACCTACGAGCAGTACTTC.

This chain links TRBV7-8 with TRBJ2-7, with 11 bases fitting TRBD2. This CDR3 spans 16 amino acids. The ends lost 6 bases at V and 5 bases at J; junction bases unmatched: 12. In germline, CDR1 is SGHVS, CDR2 FQNEAQ. The CDR3 sequence: CASRPTLAGEGHEQYF. The CDR3 bases are TGTGCCAGCAGACCGACACTAGCGGGAGAGGGTCACGAGCAGTACTTC.

This sequence joins TRBV19 and TRBJ1-4; 10 bases fit TRBD1. The junction had 5 bases not matched to a gene; V was cut back by 3 bases and J by 10 bases. This CDR3 has 14 residues. Germline CDR1 is LNHDA and CDR2 is SQIVND (reference sequence). The DNA for the CDR3 is TGTGCCAGTAGTATGGACAGGGGGTCGGGAAAACTGTTTTTT. This sequence encodes CASSMDRGSGKLFF.

J is TRBJ2-1 and V is TRBV7-8, with TRBD2 matching 12 bases. The CDR3 has 14 residues. Germline V gene data show CDR1 as SGHVS and CDR2 as FQNEAQ. The J segment lost 7 bases and the V segment lost 7 bases, leaving 5 bases of the junction unmatched. The CDR3 is CASTLAGGRNEQFF. The CDR3 coding sequence is TGTGCCAGCACACTAGCGGGAGGTAGGAATGAGCAGTTCTTC.

The chain employs TRBV18 and TRBJ1-2; D gene ambiguous. CDR3 length: 13 amino acids. Germline assignment: CDR1 KGHSH and CDR2 LQKENI. V dropped 3 bases and J dropped 0 bases, with 5 bases sitting between them. The CDR3 DNA sequence: TGTGCCAGCTCACCGTCATCTAACTATGGCTACACCTTC. It encodes CASSPSSNYGYTF.

The chain uses TRBV19 and TRBJ2-1; 7 nucleotides match TRBD2. The CDR3 length is 13 residues. The trim removed 7 bases at V and 8 bases at J, leaving 8 bases unmatched. Germline CDR1 LNHDA, CDR2 SQIVND (reference sequence). CDR3 residues: CASKVLGGDEQFF. DNA of the CDR3: TGTGCCAGTAAGGTTTTGGGGGGGGATGAGCAGTTCTTC.

This clone has a single count. The CDR3 bases are TGTGCCAGCAGCCAAGGACAGGGGCAGGAAAAACTGTTTTTT. As protein: CASSQGQGQEKLFF. This rearrangement joins TRBV7-8 to TRBJ1-4, with 9 bases identical to TRBD1. Per the germline V gene, CDR1 is SGHVS and CDR2 is FQNEAQ. The CDR3 runs to 14 residues. Losses at the gene ends were 5 bases for V and 8 bases for J; bases not matched to a gene: 6.

V gene TRBV10-3 combines with J gene TRBJ2-5, with 10 nucleotides matching TRBD2. After removal of 0 bases from V and 3 bases from J, the junction contained 7 bases not matched to a gene. The CDR3 covers 17 residues. Looked up from germline, CDR1 is ENHRY and CDR2 is SYGVKD. The CDR3 DNA is TGTGCCATCAGTGAGTCAGCGGGAGGGGAGAAGGAAGAGACCCAGTACTTC. Translated: CAISESAGGEKEETQYF.

The rearrangement links TRBV6-5 to TRBJ2-5; 8 bases map to TRBD1. This CDR3 comprises 16 residues. Germline V gene sequence: CDR1 MNHEY, CDR2 SVGAGI. V shed 4 bases, J shed 0 bases, and the junction held 7 bases outside the gene matches. The CDR3 spells CASSSRDRTYQETQYF. The CDR3 DNA is TGTGCCAGCAGTTCCCGGGACAGGACGTACCAAGAGACCCAGTACTTC.

The chain uses TRBV5-4 and TRBJ2-1, with 9 bases lining up with TRBD2. This CDR3 contains 16 residues. The V segment lost 0 bases and the J segment 9 bases; nucleotides outside the gene matches: 10. Germline-derived CDR1 and CDR2 are SGHNT and YYREEE (reference sequence). CDR3 sequence reads: CASSLDLRAGGSEQFF. The CDR3 nucleotides read TGTGCCAGCAGCTTGGATCTACGCGCGGGGGGGAGTGAGCAGTTCTTC.

The chain is built from TRBV28 and TRBJ2-4, with 7 bases fitting TRBD1. J lost 7 bases, V lost 6 bases, and 12 bases had no gene match. Germline lookup yields CDR1 MDHEN and CDR2 SYDVKM. The length of the CDR3 is 15 residues. CDR3 bases: TGTGCCAGCAGCGCGGCCGGGACAGCCTACAACATTCAGTACTTC. Amino acids: CASSAAGTAYNIQYF. Using reference TRBV28 and TRBJ2-4 for the parts outside the CDR3, the full variable domain is DVKVTQSSRYLVKRTGEKVFLECVQDMDHENMFWYRQDPGLGLRLIYFSYDVKMKEKGDIPEGYSVSREKKERFSLILESASTNQTSMYLCASSAAGTAYNIQYFGAGTRLSVL.

This clone has just one count. The chain has TRBV29-1 and TRBJ2-5, with 9 bases that match TRBD2. CDR3 length equals 13 residues. J lost 4 bases, V lost 6 bases, and 6 bases had no gene match. The germline gives CDR1 SQVTM, CDR2 ANQGSEA. CDR3 amino acids: CSVEGLARETQYF. CDR3 bases: TGCAGCGTAGAGGGACTAGCAAGAGAGACCCAGTACTTC.

The chain recombines TRBV9 with TRBJ1-4; possibly TRBD1 for D (6 bases). The V end lost 5 bases, the J end lost 14 bases, and 16 bases lay between the germline ends. The CDR3 contains 12 residues. CDR1 SGDLS and CDR2 YYNGEE come from the germline V gene. The CDR3 loop is CASSAPGQDLFF. DNA for the CDR3: TGTGCCAGCAGTGCACCGGGACAAGACCTGTTTTTT. Supplemented by reference TRBV9 and TRBJ1-4, the full variable domain reads DSGVTQTPKHLITATGQRVTLRCSPRSGDLSVYWYQQSLDQGLQFLIQYYNGEERAKGNILERFSAQQFPDLHSELNLSSLELGDSALYFCASSAPGQDLFFGSGTQLSVL.

The rearrangement links TRBV29-1 to TRBJ2-1; 10 bases fit TRBD2. There are 13 residues in the CDR3. Germline CDR1 and CDR2: SQVTM and ANQGSEA. The V gene end was trimmed by 7 bases and the J gene end by 8 bases; junction bases not matched to a gene: 8. The CDR3 region has the DNA TGCAGCGCCCGAGGGCTAGCGGGAGATGAGCAGTTCTTC. It specifies CSARGLAGDEQFF.

J is TRBJ2-1 and V is TRBV24-1; weak D call: TRBD2 (6 bases). Trimming stripped 9 bases from V and 13 bases from J, with 15 bases between. The germline gives CDR1 KGHDR, CDR2 SFDVKD. The CDR3 has 11 amino acids. CDR3 nucleotide sequence: TGTGCCACCGGTTGGGGAGGTGACCAGTTCTTC. Encoded protein: CATGWGGDQFF.

This chain links TRBV6-5 with TRBJ1-4; no definite D call. The CDR3 runs to 11 residues. Germline V lookup: CDR1 MNHEY, CDR2 SVGAGI. Trimming took 6 bases from V and 8 from J, leaving 7 bases between them. CDR3 residues: CASSGAEKLFF. The CDR3 nucleotides are TGTGCCAGCAGCGGAGCGGAAAAACTGTTTTTT.

The CDR3 region is CASSLVNSLETDTQYF. Here the CDR3 DNA reads TGCGCCAGCAGCTTAGTCAATAGTCTTGAAACAGATACGCAGTATTTT. The rearrangement joins TRBV5-1 to TRBJ2-3, with unresolved D. This CDR3 comprises 16 residues. Trimming shortened V by 2 bases and J by 3 bases, and 16 bases separated the two germline ends. Per the germline V gene, CDR1 is SGHRS and CDR2 is YFSETQ.

This chain links TRBV6-1 with TRBJ1-6; D unclear. Trimming removed 3 bases at V and 10 bases at J, with 7 bases between. The CDR3 is 12 residues long. The V gene's germline CDR1 is MNHNS and CDR2 SASEGT. CDR3 amino acids: CASSDLRSPLHF. Written as DNA, the CDR3 is TGTGCCAGCAGTGATCTCCGGTCACCCCTCCACTTT.

The chain combines TRBV6-5 with TRBJ1-1; D remains ambiguous. Trimming removed 7 bases at V and 4 bases at J, with 13 bases between. CDR1 and CDR2 (germline): MNHEY, SVGAGI. The CDR3 is 13 amino acids. The CDR3 sequence is CASTLVGVTEAFF. The CDR3 DNA reads as TGTGCCAGCACATTGGTGGGAGTCACTGAAGCTTTCTTT.

The chain is built from TRBV12-5 and TRBJ1-1, with D unclear. V was clipped by 4 bases and J by 1 base, with 13 bases between them. This CDR3 has 15 amino acids. CDR1 is LGHNT, CDR2 FRNRAP, per germline. The CDR3, as DNA: TGTGCTAGTGGTTCCCTGGCTGGTGGGAACACTGAAGCTTTCTTT. Protein sequence: CASGSLAGGNTEAFF.

This sequence joins TRBV28 and TRBJ2-5; D possibly corresponds to TRBD1 (5 bases). From germline, CDR1 is MDHEN and CDR2 SYDVKM. Trimming took 6 bases from V and 1 from J, leaving 15 bases between them. This CDR3 comprises 15 residues. The CDR3 DNA reads as TGTGCCAGCAGCCCATCTGGGGCAAGCCAAGAGACCCAGTACTTC. Protein sequence: CASSPSGASQETQYF.

The chain combines TRBV25-1 with TRBJ2-3; 7 positions match TRBD1. With 1 base clipped from V and 8 bases from J, the junction kept 9 bases outside the gene matches. The germline V gene has CDR1 MGHDK and CDR2 SYGVNS. The CDR3 loop spans 15 amino acids. CDR3: CASSEWGQPTPTQYF. As DNA, the CDR3 is TGTGCCAGCAGTGAATGGGGACAGCCGACTCCTACGCAGTATTTT.

The chain combines TRBV10-2 with TRBJ1-1, with 9 bases matching TRBD1. This CDR3 has 15 residues. Germline assignment: CDR1 WSHSY and CDR2 SAAADI. J was trimmed by 2 bases and V by 2 bases; bases with no gene match: 3. CDR3 loop: CASSERGQGNTEAFF. Written as DNA, the CDR3 is TGCGCCAGCAGTGAGAGGGGACAGGGAAACACTGAAGCTTTCTTT.

In nucleotides, the CDR3 is TGTGCCAGTAGTAGAGGCGGGGTGGTAGTAGATACGCAGTATTTT. Translated, it gives CASSRGGVVVDTQYF. V is TRBV19 and J is TRBJ2-3, with D perhaps TRBD2 (6 bases). V dropped 4 bases and J dropped 5 bases, with 16 bases sitting between them. CDR1 and CDR2 (germline): LNHDA, SQIVND (reference sequence). The length of the CDR3 is 15 residues.